A single T cell receptor (beta chain) is shown here with its context. Its antigen is not known. The sample originates from a study of beta chain features in type 1 diabetes. General study findings and limits: Type 1 diabetes patients had TCRB CDR3s that were shorter (moderately but significantly so) in all four CD4+ subsets. Fewer insertions but more deletions were seen at VDJ junctions in type 1 diabetes patients.

Expressed TCRB transcripts were sequenced after all isolated RNA was converted to cDNA. Clones were read by immunoSEQ multiplex PCR, and TCRdb kept only the in-frame ones, dropping some. The table includes 600,000 or so clones, around 12% detected once. Heparinised blood was drawn once per donor, averaging approximately 100 mL. The CDR3 runs 15 residues. Germline CDR1 reads MDHEN; CDR2 reads SYDVKM. Trimming pared 6 bases from V and 2 bases from J, leaving 14 bases between. The receptor was isolated from a man under 40 with type 1 diabetes. The chain combines TRBV28 with TRBJ1-5; D call uncertain. Sequenced: naive CD4+ T cells from blood. In nucleotides, the CDR3 is TGTGCCAGCAGCTTGGGAGGGTGGGGCAATCAGCCCCAGCATTTT. Encoded protein: CASSLGGWGNQPQHF.